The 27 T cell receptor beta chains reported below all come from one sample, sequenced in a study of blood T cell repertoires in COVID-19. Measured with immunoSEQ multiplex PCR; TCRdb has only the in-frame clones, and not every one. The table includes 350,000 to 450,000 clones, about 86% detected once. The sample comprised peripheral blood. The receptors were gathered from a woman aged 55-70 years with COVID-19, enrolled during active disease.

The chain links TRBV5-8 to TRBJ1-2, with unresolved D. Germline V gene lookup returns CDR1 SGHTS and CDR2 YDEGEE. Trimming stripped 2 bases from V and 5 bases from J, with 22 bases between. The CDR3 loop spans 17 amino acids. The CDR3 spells CASSFGYYRGTSYGYTF. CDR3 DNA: TGTGCCAGCAGCTTCGGTTATTATCGAGGAACTTCTTATGGCTACACCTTC.

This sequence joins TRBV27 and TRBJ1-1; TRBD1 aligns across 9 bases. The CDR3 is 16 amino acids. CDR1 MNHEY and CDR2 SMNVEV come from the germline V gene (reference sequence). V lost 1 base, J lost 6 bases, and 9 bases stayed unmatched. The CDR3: CASSLFPGQGWAEAFF. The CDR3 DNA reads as TGTGCCAGCAGTTTATTTCCGGGACAGGGCTGGGCTGAAGCTTTCTTT.

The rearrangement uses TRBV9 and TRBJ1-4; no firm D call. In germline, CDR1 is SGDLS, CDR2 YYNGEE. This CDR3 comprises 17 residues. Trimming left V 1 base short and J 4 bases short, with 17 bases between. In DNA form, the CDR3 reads TGTGCCAGCAGCGTAACATACGGAGGAGCTCTTAATGAAAAACTGTTTTTT. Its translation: CASSVTYGGALNEKLFF.

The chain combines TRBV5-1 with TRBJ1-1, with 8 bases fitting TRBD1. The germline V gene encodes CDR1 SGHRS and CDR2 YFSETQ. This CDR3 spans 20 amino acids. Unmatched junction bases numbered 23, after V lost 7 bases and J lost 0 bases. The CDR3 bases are TGCGCCAGCTCAAGGGGGACAGGACTTCTCCGGGGAAGATTGAACACTGAAGCTTTCTTT. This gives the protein CASSRGTGLLRGRLNTEAFF.

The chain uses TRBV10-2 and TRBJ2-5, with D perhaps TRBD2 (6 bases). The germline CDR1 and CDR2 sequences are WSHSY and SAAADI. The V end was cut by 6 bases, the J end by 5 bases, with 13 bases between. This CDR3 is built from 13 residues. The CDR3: CASRQVAGETQYF. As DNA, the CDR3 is TGCGCCAGCAGGCAGGTGGCGGGGGAGACCCAGTACTTC.

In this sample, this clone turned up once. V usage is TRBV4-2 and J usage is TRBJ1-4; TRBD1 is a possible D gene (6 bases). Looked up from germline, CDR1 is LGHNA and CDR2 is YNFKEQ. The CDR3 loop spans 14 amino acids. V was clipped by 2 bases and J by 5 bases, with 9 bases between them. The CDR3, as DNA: TGTGCCAGCAGCCAACGGCAGGGGAATGAAAAACTGTTTTTT. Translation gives CASSQRQGNEKLFF.

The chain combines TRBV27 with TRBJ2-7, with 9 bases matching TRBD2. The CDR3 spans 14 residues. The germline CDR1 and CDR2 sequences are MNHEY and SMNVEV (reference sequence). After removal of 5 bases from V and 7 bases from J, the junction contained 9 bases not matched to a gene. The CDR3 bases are TGTGCCAGCAGTCGCCTAGCGGGGATGGGTGAGCAGTACTTC. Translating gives CASSRLAGMGEQYF.

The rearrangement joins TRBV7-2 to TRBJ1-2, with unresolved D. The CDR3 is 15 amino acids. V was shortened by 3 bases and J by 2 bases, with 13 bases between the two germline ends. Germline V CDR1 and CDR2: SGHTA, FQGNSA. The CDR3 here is CASSLAPGLNYGYTF. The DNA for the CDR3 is TGTGCCAGCAGCTTGGCACCAGGACTCAACTATGGCTACACCTTC.

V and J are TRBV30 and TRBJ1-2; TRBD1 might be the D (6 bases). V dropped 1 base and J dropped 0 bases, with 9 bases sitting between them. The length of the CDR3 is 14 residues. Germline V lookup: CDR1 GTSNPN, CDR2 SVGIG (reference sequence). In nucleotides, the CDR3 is TGTGCCTGGAGTGCCTGGACAGCTAACTATGGCTACACCTTC. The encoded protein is CAWSAWTANYGYTF.

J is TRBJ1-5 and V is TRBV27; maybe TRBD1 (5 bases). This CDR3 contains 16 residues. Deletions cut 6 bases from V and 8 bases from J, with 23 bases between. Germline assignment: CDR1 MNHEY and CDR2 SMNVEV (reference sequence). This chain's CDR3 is CASSPAGPGGLKPQHF. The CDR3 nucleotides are TGTGCCAGCAGCCCGGCGGGGCCGGGCGGTTTGAAGCCCCAGCATTTT.

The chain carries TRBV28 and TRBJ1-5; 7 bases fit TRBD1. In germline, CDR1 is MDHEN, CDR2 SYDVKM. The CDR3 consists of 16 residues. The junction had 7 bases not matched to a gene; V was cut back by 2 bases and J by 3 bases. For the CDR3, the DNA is TGTGCCAGCAGTTTACAGGGGGGCTGGGCCAATCAGCCCCAGCATTTT. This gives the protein CASSLQGGWANQPQHF.

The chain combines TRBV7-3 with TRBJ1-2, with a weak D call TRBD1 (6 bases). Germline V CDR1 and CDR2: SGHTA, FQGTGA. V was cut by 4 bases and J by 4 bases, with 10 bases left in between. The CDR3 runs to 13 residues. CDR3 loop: CASSSGQPYGYTF. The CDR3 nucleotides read TGTGCCAGCAGCTCAGGACAGCCCTATGGCTACACCTTC.

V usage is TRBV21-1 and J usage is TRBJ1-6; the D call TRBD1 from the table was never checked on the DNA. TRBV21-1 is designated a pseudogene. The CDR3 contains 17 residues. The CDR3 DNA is TGTGCCAGCAGCAAAGTTAGACGGACAGCCCATAATTCACCCCTCCACTTT. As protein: CASSKVRRTAHNSPLHF.

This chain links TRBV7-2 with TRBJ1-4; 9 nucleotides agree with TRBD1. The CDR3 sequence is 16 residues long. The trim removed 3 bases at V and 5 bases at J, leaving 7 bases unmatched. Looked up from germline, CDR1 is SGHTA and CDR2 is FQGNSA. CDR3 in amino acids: CASSFSAGTGNEKLFF. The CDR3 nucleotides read TGTGCCAGCAGCTTCTCCGCCGGGACAGGGAATGAAAAACTGTTTTTT.

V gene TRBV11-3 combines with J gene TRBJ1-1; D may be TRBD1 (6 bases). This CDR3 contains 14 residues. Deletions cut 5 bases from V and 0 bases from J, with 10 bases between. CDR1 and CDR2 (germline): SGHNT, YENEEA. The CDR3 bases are TGTGCCAGCAGCCACGGACAGATGAACACTGAAGCTTTCTTT. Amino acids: CASSHGQMNTEAFF.

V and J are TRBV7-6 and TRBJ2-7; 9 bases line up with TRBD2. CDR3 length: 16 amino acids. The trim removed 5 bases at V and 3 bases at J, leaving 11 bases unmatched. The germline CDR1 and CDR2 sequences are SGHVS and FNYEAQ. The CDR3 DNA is TGTGCCAGCAGCCCCCGCCCCCAGCGGGGGGTCTACGAGCAGTACTTC. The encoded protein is CASSPRPQRGVYEQYF.

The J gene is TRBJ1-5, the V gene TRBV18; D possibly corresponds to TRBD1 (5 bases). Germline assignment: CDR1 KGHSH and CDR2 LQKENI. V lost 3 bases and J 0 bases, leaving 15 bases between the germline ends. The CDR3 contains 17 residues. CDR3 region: CASSPSVGDYSNQPQHF. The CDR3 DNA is TGTGCCAGCTCACCCTCCGTGGGGGACTATAGCAATCAGCCCCAGCATTTT.

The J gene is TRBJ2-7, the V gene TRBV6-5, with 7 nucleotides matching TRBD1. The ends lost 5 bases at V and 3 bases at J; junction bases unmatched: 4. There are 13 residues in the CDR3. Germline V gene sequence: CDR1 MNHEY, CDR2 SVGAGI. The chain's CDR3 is CASSTTGIYEQYF. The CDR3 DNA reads TGTGCCAGCAGTACGACAGGGATCTACGAGCAGTACTTC.

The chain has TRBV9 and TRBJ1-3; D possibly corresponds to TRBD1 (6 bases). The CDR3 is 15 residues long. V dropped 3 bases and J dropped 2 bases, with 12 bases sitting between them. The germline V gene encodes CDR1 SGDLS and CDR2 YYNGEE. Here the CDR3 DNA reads TGTGCCAGCAGCGCCGGGGGGGACACTGGAAACACCATATATTTT. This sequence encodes CASSAGGDTGNTIYF.

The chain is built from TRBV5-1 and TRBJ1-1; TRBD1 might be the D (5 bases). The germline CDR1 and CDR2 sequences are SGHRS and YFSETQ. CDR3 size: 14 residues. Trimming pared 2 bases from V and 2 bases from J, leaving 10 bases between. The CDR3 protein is CASSFDSANTEAFF. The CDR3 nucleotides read TGCGCCAGCAGCTTCGACAGCGCTAACACTGAAGCTTTCTTT. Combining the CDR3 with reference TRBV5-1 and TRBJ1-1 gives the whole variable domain KAGVTQTPRYLIKTRGQQVTLSCSPISGHRSVSWYQQTPGQGLQFLFEYFSETQRNKGNFPGRFSGRQFSNSRSEMNVSTLELGDSALYLCASSFDSANTEAFFGQGTRLTVV.

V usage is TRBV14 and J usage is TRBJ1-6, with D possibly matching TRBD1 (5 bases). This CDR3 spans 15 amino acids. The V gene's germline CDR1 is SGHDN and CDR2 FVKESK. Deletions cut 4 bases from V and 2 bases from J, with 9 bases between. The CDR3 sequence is CASSLRGTYNSPLHF. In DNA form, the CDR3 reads TGTGCCAGCAGCCTTAGGGGAACCTATAATTCACCCCTCCACTTT.

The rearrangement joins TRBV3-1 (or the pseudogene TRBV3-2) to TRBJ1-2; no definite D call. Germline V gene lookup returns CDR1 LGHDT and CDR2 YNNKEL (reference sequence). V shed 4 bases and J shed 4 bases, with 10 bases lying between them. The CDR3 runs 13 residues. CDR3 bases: TGTGCCAGCAGCCCAGAGGGCAGCTATGGCTACACCTTC. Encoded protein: CASSPEGSYGYTF.

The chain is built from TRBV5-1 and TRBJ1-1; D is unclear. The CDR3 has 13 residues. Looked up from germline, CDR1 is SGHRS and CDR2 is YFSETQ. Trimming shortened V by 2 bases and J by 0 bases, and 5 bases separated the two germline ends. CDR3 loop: CASSFDMNTEAFF. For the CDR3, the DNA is TGCGCCAGCAGCTTCGACATGAACACTGAAGCTTTCTTT.

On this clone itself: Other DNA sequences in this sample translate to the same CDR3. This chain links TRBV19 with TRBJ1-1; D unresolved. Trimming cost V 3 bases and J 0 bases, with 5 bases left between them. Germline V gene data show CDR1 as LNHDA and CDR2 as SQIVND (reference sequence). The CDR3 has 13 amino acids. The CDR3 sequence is CASSILLNTEAFF. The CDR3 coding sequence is TGTGCCAGTAGTATCCTTCTGAACACTGAAGCTTTCTTT. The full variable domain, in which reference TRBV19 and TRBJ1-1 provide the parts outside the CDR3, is DGGITQSPKYLFRKEGQNVTLSCEQNLNHDAMYWYRQDPGQGLRLIYYSQIVNDFQKGDIAEGYSVSREKKESFPLTVTSAQKNPTAFYLCASSILLNTEAFFGQGTRLTVV.

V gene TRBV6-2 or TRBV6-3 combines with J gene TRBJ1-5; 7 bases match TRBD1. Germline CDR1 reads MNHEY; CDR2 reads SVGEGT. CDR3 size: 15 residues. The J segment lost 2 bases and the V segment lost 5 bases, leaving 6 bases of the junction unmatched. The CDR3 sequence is CASSLLGGGNQPQHF. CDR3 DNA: TGTGCCAGCAGTCTCTTAGGGGGCGGCAATCAGCCCCAGCATTTT.

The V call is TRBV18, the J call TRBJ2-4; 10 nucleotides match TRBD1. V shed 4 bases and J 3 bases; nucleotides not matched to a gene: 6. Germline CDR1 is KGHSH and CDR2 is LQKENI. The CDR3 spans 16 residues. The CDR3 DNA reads TGTGCCAGCTCACAGACAGGGGGCGCCGGCAAAAACATTCAGTACTTC. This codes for CASSQTGGAGKNIQYF.

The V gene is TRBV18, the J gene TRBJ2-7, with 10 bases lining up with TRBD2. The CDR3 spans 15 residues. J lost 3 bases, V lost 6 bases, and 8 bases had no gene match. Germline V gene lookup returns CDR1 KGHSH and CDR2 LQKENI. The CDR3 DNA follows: TGTGCCAGCTCCCCTCCGGGACTAGCGCTCTACGAGCAGTACTTC. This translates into CASSPPGLALYEQYF. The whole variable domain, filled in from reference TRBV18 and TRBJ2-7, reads NAGVMQNPRHLVRRRGQEARLRCSPMKGHSHVYWYRQLPEEGLKFMVYLQKENIIDESGMPKERFSAEFPKEGPSILRIQQVVRGDSAAYFCASSPPGLALYEQYFGPGTRLTVT.